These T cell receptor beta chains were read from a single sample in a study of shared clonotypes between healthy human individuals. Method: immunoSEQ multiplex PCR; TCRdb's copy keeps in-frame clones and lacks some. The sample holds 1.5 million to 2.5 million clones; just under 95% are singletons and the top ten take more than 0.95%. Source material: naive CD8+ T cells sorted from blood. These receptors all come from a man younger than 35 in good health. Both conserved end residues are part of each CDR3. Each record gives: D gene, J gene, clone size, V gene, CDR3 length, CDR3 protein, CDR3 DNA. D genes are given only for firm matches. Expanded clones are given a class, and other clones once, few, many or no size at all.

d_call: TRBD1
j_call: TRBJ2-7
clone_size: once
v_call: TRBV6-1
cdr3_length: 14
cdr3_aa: CASKYPGTVLEQYF
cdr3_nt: TGTGCCAGCAAGTACCCCGGGACAGTCCTTGAGCAGTACTTC

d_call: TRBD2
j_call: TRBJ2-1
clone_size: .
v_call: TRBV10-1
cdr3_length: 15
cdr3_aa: CASSESTGGPDEQFF
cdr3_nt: TGCGCCAGCAGTGAGTCGACGGGAGGGCCCGATGAGCAGTTCTTC

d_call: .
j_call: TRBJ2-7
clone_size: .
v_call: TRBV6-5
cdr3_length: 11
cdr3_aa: CASSYGREQYF
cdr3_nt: TGTGCCAGCAGTTACGGTCGCGAGCAGTACTTC

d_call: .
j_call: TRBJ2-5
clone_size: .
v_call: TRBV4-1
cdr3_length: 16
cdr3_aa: CASSQDWRGQQETQYF
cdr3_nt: TGCGCCAGCAGCCAAGATTGGAGGGGGCAACAAGAGACCCAGTACTTC

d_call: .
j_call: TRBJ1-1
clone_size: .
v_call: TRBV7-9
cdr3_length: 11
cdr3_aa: CASSLAREAFF
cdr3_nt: TGTGCCAGCAGCTTAGCGAGGGAAGCTTTCTTT

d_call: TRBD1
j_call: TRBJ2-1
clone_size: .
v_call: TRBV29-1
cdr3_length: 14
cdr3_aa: CSVGQGAAPNEQFF
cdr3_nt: TGCAGCGTTGGACAGGGGGCGGCACCGAATGAGCAGTTCTTC

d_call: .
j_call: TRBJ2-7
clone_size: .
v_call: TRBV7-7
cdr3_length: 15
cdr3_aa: CASSPLAGHSYEQYF
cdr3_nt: TGTGCTAGCAGCCCACTGGCAGGACACTCCTACGAGCAGTACTTC

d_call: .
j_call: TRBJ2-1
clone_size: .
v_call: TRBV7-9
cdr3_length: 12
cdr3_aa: CASSYRATEQFF
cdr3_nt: TGTGCCAGCAGCTACAGGGCGACTGAGCAGTTCTTC

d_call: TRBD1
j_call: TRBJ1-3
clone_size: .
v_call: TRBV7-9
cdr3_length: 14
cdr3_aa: CASSRTGGGNTIYF
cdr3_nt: TGTGCCAGCAGCAGGACAGGAGGCGGAAACACCATATATTTT

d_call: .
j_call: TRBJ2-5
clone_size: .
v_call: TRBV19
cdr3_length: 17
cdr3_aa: CASSPGTAFWYQETQYF
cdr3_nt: .

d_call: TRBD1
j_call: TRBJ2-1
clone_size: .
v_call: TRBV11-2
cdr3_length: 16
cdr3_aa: CASSPPYPDRDIEQFF
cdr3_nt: TGTGCCAGCAGCCCGCCATACCCGGACAGGGATATTGAGCAGTTCTTC

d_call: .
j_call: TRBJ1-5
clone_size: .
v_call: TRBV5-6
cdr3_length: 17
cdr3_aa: CASSLMVGNGGNQPQHF
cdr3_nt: TGTGCCAGCAGCTTGATGGTCGGGAACGGAGGCAATCAGCCCCAGCATTTT

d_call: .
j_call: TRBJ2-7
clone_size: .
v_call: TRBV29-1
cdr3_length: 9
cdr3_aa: CRVAYEQYF
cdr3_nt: TGCAGGGTGGCCTACGAGCAGTACTTC

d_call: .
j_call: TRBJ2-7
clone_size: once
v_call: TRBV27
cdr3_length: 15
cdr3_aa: CASSLEGSSPYEQYF
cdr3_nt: TGTGCCAGCAGCCTTGAGGGGTCCTCCCCCTACGAGCAGTACTTC

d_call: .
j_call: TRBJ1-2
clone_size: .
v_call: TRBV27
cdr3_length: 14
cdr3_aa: CASSLGTPNYGYTF
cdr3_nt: TGTGCCAGCAGTTTAGGGACTCCTAACTATGGCTACACCTTC

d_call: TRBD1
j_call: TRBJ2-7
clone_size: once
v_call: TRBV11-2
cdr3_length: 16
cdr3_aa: CASSLDPGQGLYEQYF
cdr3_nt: TGTGCCAGCAGCTTAGATCCGGGACAGGGGCTCTACGAGCAGTACTTC

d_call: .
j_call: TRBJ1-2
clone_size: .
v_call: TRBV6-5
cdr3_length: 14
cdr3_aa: CASSNIGANYGYTF
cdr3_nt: TGTGCCAGCAGTAATATCGGAGCTAACTATGGCTACACCTTC

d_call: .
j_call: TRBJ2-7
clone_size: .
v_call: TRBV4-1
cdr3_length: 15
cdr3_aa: CASSQDLGFDYEQYF
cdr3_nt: TGCGCCAGCAGCCAAGATCTAGGGTTCGACTACGAGCAGTACTTC

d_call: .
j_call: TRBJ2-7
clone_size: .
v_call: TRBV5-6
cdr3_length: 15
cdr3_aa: CASSLGGSGTYEQYF
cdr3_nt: TGTGCCAGCAGCTTAGGGGGGTCGGGGACCTACGAGCAGTACTTC

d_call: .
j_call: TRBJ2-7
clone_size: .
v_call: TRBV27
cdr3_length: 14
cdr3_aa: CASSPQGGHYEQYF
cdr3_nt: TGTGCCAGCAGTCCGCAGGGCGGACACTACGAGCAGTACTTC

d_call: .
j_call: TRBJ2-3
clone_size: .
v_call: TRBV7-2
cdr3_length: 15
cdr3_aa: CASSLIWAGTDTQYF
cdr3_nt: TGTGCCAGCAGCTTAATTTGGGCGGGGACAGATACGCAGTATTTT

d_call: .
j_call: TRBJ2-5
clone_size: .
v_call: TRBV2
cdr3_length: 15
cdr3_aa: CASSDTGTPQETQYF
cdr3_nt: TGTGCCAGCAGTGATACCGGGACTCCACAAGAGACCCAGTACTTC

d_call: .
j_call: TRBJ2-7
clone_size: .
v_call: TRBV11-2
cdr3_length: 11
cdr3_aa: CASGDSYEQYF
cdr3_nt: TGTGCCAGCGGAGACAGCTACGAGCAGTACTTC

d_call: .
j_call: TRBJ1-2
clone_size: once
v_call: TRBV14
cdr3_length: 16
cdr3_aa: CASSVPAGGPLDGYTF
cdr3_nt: TGTGCCAGCAGCGTACCGGCGGGGGGCCCCTTGGATGGCTACACCTTC

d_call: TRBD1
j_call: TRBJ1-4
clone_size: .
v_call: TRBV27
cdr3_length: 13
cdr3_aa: CASSFTGDEKLFF
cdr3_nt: TGTGCCAGCAGTTTTACAGGGGACGAAAAACTGTTTTTT

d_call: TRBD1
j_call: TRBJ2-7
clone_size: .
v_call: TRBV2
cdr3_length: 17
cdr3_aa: CASSEGQTGEGTYEQYF
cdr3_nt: TGTGCCAGCAGTGAAGGACAAACAGGGGAAGGAACCTACGAGCAGTACTTC

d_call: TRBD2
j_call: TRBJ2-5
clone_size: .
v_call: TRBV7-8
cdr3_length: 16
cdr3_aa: CATLLSGRGAQETQYF
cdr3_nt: TGTGCCACTCTCCTATCGGGGCGGGGGGCCCAAGAGACCCAGTACTTC

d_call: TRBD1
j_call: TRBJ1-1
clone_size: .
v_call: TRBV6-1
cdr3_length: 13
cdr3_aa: CASTLTGGGEAFF
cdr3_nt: TGTGCCAGCACTTTGACAGGGGGGGGTGAAGCTTTCTTT

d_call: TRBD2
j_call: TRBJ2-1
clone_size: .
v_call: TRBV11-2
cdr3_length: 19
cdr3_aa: CASSLGRTSGSGSYNERFF
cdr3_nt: TGTGCCAGCAGCTTAGGCCGGACTAGCGGGAGTGGGTCCTACAATGAGCGGTTCTTC

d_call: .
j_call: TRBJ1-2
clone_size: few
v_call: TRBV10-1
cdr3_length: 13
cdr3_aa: CASSDDMAYGYTF
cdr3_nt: TGCGCCAGCAGTGACGATATGGCGTATGGCTACACCTTC

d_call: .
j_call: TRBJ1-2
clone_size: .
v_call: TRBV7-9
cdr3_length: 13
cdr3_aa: CASSEGVGYGYTF
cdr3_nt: TGTGCCAGCAGCGAGGGGGTAGGCTATGGCTACACCTTC

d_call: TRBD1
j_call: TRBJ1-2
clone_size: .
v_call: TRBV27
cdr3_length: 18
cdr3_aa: CASSYFQPGQGAGYGYTF
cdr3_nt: TGTGCCAGCAGTTACTTCCAACCGGGACAGGGGGCGGGATATGGCTACACCTTC

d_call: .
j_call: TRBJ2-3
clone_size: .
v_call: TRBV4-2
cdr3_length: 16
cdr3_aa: CASSQDFGRETDTQYF
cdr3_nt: TGTGCCAGCAGCCAAGATTTCGGCAGGGAAACAGATACGCAGTATTTT

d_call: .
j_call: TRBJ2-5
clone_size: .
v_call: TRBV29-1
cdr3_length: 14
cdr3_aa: CSVAGRPTQETQYF
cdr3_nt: TGCAGCGTTGCTGGGCGGCCCACCCAAGAGACCCAGTACTTC

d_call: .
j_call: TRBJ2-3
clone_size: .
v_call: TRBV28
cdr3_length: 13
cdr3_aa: CASSASVTDTQYF
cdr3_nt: TGTGCCAGCAGTGCTAGCGTCACAGATACGCAGTATTTT

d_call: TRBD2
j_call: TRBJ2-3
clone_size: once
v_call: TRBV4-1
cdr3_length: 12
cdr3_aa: CASSHPSGTQYF
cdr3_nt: TGCGCCAGCAGCCATCCTAGCGGTACGCAGTATTTT

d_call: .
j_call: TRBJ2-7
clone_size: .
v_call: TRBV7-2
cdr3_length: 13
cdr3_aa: CASSSRSFHEQYF
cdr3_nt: TGTGCCAGCAGCTCCCGATCCTTCCACGAGCAGTACTTC

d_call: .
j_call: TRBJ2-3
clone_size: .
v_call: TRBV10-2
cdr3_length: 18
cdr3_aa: CASSENLGGGAGTDTQYF
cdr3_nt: TGCGCCAGCAGTGAGAACCTAGGAGGGGGGGCGGGCACAGATACGCAGTATTTT

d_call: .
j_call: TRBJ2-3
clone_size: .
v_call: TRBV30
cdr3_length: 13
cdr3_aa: CAWSVQDPDTQYF
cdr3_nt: TGTGCCTGGAGTGTCCAGGACCCAGATACGCAGTATTTT

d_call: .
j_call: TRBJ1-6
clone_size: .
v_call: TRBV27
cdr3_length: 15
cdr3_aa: CASSLGVVNNSPLHF
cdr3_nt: TGTGCCAGCAGTTTAGGGGTGGTAAATAATTCACCCCTCCACTTT

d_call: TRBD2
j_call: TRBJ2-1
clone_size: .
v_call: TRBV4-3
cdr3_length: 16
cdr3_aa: CASSPGLVAGVNEQFF
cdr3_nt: TGCGCCAGCAGCCCAGGACTCGTAGCGGGAGTGAATGAGCAGTTCTTC

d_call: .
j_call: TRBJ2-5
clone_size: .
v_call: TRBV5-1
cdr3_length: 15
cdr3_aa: CASSLTPAGRETQYF
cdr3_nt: TGCGCCAGCAGTTTGACCCCGGCGGGGAGGGAGACCCAGTACTTC

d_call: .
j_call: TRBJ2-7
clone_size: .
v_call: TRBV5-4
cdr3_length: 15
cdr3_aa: CASSLAPDSSYEQYF
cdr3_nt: TGTGCCAGCAGCTTGGCCCCTGACAGTAGCTACGAGCAGTACTTC

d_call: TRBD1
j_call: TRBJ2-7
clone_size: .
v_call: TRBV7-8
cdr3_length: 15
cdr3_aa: CASSSGGQGSYEQYF
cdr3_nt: TGTGCCAGCAGCTCCGGGGGACAGGGTTCCTACGAGCAGTACTTC

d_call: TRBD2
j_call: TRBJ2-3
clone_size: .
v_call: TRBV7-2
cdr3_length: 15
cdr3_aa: CASSWLAGGSDTQYF
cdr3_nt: TGTGCCAGCAGCTGGCTAGCGGGAGGGTCAGATACGCAGTATTTT

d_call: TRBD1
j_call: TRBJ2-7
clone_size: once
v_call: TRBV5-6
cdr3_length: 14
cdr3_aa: CASSPGQGRYEQYF
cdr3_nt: TGTGCCAGCAGCCCGGGACAGGGACGATACGAGCAGTACTTC

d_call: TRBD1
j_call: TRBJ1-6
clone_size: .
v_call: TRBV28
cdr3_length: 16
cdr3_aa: CASGQEEAGLDSPLHF
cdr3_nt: TGTGCCAGCGGACAGGAGGAGGCAGGTCTGGATTCACCCCTCCACTTT

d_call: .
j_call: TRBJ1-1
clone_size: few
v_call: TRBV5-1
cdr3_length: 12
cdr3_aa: CASSLGFAEAFF
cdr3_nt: TGCGCCAGCAGCTTAGGGTTCGCTGAAGCTTTCTTT

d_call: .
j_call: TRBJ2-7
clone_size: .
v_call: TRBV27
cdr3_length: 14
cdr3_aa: CASSSGLKAYEQYF
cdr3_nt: TGTGCCAGCAGTTCGGGACTCAAAGCCTACGAGCAGTACTTC

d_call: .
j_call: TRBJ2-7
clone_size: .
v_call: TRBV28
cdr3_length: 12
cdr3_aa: CASRGMGSEQYF
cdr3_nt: TGTGCCAGCAGGGGGATGGGGTCCGAGCAGTACTTC

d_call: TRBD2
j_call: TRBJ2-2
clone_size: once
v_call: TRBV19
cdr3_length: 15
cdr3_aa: CATLTSGKNTGELFF
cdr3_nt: TGTGCCACCCTCACTAGCGGGAAGAACACCGGGGAGCTGTTTTTT

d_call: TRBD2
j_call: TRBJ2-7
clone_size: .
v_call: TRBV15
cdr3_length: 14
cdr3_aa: CATSSGTSSYEQYF
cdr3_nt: TGTGCCACCAGCAGTGGGACTAGCTCCTACGAGCAGTACTTC

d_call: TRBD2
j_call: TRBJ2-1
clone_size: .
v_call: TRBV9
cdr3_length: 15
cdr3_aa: CASSLDLAGGNEQFF
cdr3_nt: TGTGCCAGCAGCCTAGACCTAGCGGGAGGCAATGAGCAGTTCTTC